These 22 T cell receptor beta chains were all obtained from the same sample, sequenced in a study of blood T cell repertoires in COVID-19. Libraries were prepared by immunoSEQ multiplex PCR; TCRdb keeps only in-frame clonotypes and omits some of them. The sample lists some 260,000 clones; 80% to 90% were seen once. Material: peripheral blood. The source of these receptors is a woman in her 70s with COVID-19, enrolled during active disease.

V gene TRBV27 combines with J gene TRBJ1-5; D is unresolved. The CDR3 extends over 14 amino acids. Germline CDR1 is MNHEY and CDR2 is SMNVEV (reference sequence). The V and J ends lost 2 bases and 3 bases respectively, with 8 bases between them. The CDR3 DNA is TGTGCCAGCAGTTTACGACTCTCCAATCAGCCCCAGCATTTT. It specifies CASSLRLSNQPQHF.

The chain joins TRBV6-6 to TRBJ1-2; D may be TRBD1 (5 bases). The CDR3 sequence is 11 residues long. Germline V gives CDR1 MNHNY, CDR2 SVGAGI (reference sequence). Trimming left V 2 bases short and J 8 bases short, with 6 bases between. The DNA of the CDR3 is TGTGCCAGCAGTTACAGGGGCGGCTACACCTTC. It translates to CASSYRGGYTF.

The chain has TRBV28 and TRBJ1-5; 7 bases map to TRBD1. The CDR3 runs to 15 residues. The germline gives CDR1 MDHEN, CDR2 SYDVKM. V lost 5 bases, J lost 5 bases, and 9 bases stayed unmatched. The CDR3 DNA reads TGTGCCAGCAGTCAGCGAACAGGGGAAGATCAGCCCCAGCATTTT. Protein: CASSQRTGEDQPQHF.

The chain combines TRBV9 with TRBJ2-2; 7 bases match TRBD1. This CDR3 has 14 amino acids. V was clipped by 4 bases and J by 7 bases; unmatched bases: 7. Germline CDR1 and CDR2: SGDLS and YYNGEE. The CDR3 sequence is CASSTTGNSGELFF. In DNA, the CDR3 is TGTGCCAGCAGCACGACAGGGAATAGCGGGGAGCTGTTTTTT.

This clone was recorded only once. The CDR3 loop reads CASSLRSGPPDTQYF. CDR3 nucleotide sequence: TGTGCCAGCAGCTTAAGGAGCGGGCCGCCGGATACGCAGTATTTT. This chain joins TRBV7-2 and TRBJ2-3; D may be TRBD2 (6 bases). The CDR3 has 15 amino acids. Germline loops: CDR1 SGHTA, CDR2 FQGNSA. The ends were cut back, 2 bases at V and 6 bases at J, with 15 bases in the middle.

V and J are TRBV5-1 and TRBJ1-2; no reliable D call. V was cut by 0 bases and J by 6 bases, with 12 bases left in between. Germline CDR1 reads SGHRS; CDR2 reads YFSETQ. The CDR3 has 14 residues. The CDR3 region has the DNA TGCGCCAGCAGCTTGGCCGTGGCGGAGAATGGCTACACCTTC. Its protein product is CASSLAVAENGYTF.

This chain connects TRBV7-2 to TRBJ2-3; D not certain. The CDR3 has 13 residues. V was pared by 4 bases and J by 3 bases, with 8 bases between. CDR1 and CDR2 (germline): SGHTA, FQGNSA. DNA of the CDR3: TGTGCCAGCAGCTCCAGACTTACAGATACGCAGTATTTT. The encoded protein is CASSSRLTDTQYF.

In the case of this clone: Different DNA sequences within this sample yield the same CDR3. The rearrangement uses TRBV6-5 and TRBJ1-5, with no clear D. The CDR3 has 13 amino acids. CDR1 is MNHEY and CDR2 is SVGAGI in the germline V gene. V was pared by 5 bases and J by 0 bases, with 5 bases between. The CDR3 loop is CASSQISNQPQHF. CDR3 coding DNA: TGTGCCAGCAGTCAGATTAGCAATCAGCCCCAGCATTTT.

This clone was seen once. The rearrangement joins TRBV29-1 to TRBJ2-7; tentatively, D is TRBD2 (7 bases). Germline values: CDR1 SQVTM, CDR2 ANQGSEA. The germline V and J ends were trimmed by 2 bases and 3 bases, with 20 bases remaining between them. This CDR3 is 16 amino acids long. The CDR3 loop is CSVETPKFGGLYEQYF. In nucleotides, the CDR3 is TGCAGCGTTGAAACCCCGAAGTTCGGGGGGCTCTACGAGCAGTACTTC.

The CDR3 sequence: CASSPAGGANTGELFF. The CDR3 bases are TGTGCCAGTAGTCCAGCGGGAGGGGCGAACACCGGGGAGCTGTTTTTT. V gene TRBV19 combines with J gene TRBJ2-2; 10 bases are shared with TRBD2. V was pared by 5 bases and J by 0 bases, with 3 bases of the junction left unmatched. The CDR3 is 16 amino acids. Germline CDR1 and CDR2: LNHDA and SQIVND (reference sequence).

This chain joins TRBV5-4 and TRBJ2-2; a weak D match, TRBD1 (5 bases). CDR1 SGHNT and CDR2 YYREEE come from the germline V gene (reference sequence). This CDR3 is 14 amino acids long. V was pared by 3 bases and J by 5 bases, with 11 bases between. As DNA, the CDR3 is TGTGCCAGCAGCTCGAAGGCAGGGACCGGGGAGCTGTTTTTT. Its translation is CASSSKAGTGELFF. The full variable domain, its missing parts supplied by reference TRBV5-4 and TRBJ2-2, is ETGVTQSPTHLIKTRGQQVTLRCSSQSGHNTVSWYQQALGQGPQFIFQYYREEENGRGNFPPRFSGLQFPNYSSELNVNALELDDSALYLCASSSKAGTGELFFGEGSRLTVL.

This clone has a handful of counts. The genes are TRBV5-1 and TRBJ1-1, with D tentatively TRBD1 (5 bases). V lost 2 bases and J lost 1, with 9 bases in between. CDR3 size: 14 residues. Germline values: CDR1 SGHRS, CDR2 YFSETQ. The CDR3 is CASSFRATNTEAFF. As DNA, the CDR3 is TGCGCCAGCAGCTTCAGGGCGACGAACACTGAAGCTTTCTTT. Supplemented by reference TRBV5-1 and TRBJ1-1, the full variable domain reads KAGVTQTPRYLIKTRGQQVTLSCSPISGHRSVSWYQQTPGQGLQFLFEYFSETQRNKGNFPGRFSGRQFSNSRSEMNVSTLELGDSALYLCASSFRATNTEAFFGQGTRLTVV.

The CDR3 here is CAIGLNVYNEQFF. CDR3 nucleotides: TGTGCCATAGGACTTAACGTTTACAATGAGCAGTTCTTC. This rearrangement joins TRBV10-3 to TRBJ2-1; tentatively, D is TRBD2 (5 bases). From germline, CDR1 is ENHRY and CDR2 SYGVKD. The CDR3 consists of 13 residues. V gave up 9 bases and J gave up 4 bases, with 13 bases separating them.

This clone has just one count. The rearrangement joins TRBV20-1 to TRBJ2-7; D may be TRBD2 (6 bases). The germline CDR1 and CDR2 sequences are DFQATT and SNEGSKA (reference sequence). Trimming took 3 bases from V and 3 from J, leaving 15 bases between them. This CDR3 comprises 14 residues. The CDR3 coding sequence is TGCAGTGCTAGTACCCGGGACTTTCACTACGAGCAGTACTTC. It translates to CSASTRDFHYEQYF.

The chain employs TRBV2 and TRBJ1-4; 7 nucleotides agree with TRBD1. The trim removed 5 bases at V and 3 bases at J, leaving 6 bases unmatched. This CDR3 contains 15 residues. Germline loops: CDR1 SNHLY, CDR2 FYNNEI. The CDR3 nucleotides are TGTGCCAGCAGTAGAACGGGACAGCCTAATGAAAAACTGTTTTTT. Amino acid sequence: CASSRTGQPNEKLFF.

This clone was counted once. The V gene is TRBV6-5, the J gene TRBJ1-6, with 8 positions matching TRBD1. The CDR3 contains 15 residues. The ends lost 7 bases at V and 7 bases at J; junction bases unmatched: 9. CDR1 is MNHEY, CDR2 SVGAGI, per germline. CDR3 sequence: CASTPKQGANSPLHF. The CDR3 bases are TGTGCCAGCACTCCAAAGCAGGGGGCGAATTCACCCCTCCACTTT.

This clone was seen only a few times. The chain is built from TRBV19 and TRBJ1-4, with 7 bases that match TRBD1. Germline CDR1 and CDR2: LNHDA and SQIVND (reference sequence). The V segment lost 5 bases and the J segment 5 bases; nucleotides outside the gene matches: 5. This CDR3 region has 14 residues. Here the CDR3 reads CASSFRGGNEKLFF. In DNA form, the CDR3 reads TGTGCCAGTAGTTTCAGAGGGGGCAATGAAAAACTGTTTTTT.

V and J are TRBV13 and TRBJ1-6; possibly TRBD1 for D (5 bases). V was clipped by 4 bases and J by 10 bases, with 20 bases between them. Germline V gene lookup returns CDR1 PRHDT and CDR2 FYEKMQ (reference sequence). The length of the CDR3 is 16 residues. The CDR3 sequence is CASSSLGREAGSPLHF. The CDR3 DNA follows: TGTGCCAGCAGCTCCCTTGGTCGCGAGGCAGGGTCACCCCTCCACTTT.

The CDR3 DNA follows: TGTGCCGGAAGACGGAGTATAAATGAAAAACTGTTTTTT. It is translated as CAGRRSINEKLFF. V is TRBV30 and J is TRBJ1-4; D gene uncertain. CDR3 length: 13 amino acids. The germline V gene has CDR1 GTSNPN and CDR2 SVGIG (reference sequence). V gave up 8 bases and J gave up 5 bases, with 15 bases separating them.

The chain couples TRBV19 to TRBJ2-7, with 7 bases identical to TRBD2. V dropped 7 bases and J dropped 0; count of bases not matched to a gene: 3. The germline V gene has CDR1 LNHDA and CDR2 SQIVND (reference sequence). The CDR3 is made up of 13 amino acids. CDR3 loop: CASNQRDSYEQYF. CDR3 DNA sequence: TGTGCCAGTAACCAGCGGGACTCCTACGAGCAGTACTTC.

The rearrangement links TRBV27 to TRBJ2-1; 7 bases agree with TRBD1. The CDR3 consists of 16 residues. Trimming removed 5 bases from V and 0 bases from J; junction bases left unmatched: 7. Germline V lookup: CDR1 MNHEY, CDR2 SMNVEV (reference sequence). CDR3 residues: CASSLTRGSSYNEQFF. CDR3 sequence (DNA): TGTGCCAGCAGTCTGACCAGGGGGAGCTCCTACAATGAGCAGTTCTTC.

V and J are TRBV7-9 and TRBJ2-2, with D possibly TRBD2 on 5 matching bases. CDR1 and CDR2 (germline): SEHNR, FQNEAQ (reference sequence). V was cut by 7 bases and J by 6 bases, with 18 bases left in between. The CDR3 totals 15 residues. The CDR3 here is CASNPGSSLAGELFF. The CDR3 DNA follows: TGTGCCAGCAACCCGGGAAGTAGCCTTGCCGGGGAGCTGTTTTTT.